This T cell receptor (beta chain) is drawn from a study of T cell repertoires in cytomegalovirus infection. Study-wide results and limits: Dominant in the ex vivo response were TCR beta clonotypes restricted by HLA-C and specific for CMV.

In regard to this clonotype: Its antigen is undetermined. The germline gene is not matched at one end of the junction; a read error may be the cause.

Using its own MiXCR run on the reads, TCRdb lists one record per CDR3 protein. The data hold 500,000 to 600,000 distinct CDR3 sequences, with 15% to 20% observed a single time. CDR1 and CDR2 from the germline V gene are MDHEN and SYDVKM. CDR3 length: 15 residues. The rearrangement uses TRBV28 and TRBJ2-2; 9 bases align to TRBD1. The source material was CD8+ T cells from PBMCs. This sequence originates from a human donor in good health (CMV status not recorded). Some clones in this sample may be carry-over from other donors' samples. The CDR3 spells CASSPGTGYTGEMFF. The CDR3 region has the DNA TGTGCCAGCAGTCCCGGGACAGGGTACACCGGGGAGATGTTTTTT.